This TCR beta chain was found in a study of control samples from healthy donors and cancer patients. Trimming removed 7 bases at V and 2 bases at J, with 9 bases between. Germline V CDR1 and CDR2: MNHEY, SMNVEV (reference sequence). This CDR3 has 13 residues. TCRdb's table, derived via immunoSEQ multiplex PCR, lists solely in-frame clones and lacks some. The sample comprises 100,000 to 150,000 clones, approximately 93% of which are singletons, and about 7.2% rests with the top ten. The sample taken for sequencing was blood. The receptor's source is a young woman in good health. The J gene is TRBJ1-5, the V gene TRBV27; tentatively, D is TRBD1 (6 bases). CDR3 sequence (DNA): TGTGCCAGCAAACAGGGTCGCAATCAGCCCCAGCATTTT. Its translation is CASKQGRNQPQHF.